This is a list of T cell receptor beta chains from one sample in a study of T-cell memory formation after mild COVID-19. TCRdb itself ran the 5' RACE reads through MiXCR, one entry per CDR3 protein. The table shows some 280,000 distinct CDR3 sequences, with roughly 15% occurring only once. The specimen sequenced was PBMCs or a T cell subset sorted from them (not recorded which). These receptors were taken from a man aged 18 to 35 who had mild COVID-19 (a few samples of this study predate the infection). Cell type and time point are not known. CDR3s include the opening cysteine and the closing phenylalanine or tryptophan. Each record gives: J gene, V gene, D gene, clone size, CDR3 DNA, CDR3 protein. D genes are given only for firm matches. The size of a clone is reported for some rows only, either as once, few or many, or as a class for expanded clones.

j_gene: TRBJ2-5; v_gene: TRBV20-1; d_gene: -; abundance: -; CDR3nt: TGCAGTGCTAGAGATCCATCGGGGACCGGGGAGACCCAGTACTTC; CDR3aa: CSARDPSGTGETQYF
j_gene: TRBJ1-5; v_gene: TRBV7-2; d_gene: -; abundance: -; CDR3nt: TGTGCCAGCAGCTTAGACGGCATCGGCAATCAGCCCCAGCATTTT; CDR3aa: CASSLDGIGNQPQHF
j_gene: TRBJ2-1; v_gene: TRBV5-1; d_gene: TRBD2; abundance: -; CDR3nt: TGCGCCAGCAGCTTGGCGGTAGCGGGGGATTATGAGCAGTTCTTC; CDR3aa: CASSLAVAGDYEQFF
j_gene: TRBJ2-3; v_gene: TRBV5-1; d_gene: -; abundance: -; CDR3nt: TGCGCCAGCAGCCCCCCAAGGGACCTCACAGATACGCAGTATTTT; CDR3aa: CASSPPRDLTDTQYF
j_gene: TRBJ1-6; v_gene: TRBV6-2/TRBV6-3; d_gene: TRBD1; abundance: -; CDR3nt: TGTGCCAGCAGGATGGACAGGGGGCTTCTTAATTCACCCCTCCACTTT; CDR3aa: CASRMDRGLLNSPLHF
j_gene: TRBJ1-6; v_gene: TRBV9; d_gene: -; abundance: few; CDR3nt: TGTGCCAGCAGCGGGGGAGGGAATTCACCCCTCCACTTT; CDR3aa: CASSGGGNSPLHF
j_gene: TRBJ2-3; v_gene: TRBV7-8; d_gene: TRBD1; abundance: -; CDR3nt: TGTGCCAGCAGCCTCGGACAGGGGTTGAGCACAGATACGCAGTATTTT; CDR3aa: CASSLGQGLSTDTQYF
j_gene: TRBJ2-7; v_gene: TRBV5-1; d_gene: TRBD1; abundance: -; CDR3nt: TGCGCCAGCAGCTGGGGTACCGGGACAGCTTACGAGCAGTACTTC; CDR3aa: CASSWGTGTAYEQYF
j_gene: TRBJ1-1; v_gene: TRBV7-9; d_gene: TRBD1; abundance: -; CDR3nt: TGTGCCAGCAGCTTGGACAGGTGGCTCATGAACACTGAAGCTTTCTTT; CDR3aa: CASSLDRWLMNTEAFF
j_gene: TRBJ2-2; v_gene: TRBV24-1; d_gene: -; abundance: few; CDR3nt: TGTGCCACCAGTGATACACACCGGGACGGTAACACCGGGGAGCTGTTTTTT; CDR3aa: CATSDTHRDGNTGELFF
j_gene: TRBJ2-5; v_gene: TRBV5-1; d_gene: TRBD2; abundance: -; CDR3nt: TGCGCCAGCAGCTCGGGACTAGCGGGGACGGAGACCCAGTACTTC; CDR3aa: CASSSGLAGTETQYF
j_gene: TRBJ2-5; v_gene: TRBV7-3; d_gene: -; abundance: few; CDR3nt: TGTGCCAGCAGCGCCGACTCATTCGAGACCCAGTACTTC; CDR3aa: CASSADSFETQYF
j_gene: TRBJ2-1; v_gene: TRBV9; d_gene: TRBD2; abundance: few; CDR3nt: TGTGCCAGCAGCGCCCATAGCGGGATCAATGAGCAGTTCTTC; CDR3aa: CASSAHSGINEQFF
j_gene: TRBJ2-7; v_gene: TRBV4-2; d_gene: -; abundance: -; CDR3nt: TGTGCCAGCAGCGAATCCGGGAACGAGCAGTACTTC; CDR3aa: CASSESGNEQYF
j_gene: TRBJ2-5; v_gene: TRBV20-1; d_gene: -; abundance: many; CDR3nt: TGCAGTGCTAGAAAGTGGGGAGAGCAAGAGACCCAGTACTTC; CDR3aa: CSARKWGEQETQYF
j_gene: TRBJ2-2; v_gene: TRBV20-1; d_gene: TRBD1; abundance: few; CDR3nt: TGCAGTGCTAGCAGCAGGGGGTCGTACACCGGGGAGCTGTTTTTT; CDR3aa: CSASSRGSYTGELFF
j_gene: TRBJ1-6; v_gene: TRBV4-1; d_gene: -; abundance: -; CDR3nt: TGCGCCAGCAGCCAAGGGGGGCTTATGGACGCCAGTTCACCCCTCCACTTT; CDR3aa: CASSQGGLMDASSPLHF
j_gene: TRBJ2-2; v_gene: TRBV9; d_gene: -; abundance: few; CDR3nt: TGTGCCAGCAGCGCCGGTATTGGGGCGCGGGTCGGGGAGCTGTTTTTT; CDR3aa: CASSAGIGARVGELFF
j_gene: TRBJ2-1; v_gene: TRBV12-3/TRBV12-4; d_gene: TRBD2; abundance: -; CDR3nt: TGTGCCAGCAGTTCAATACTAGCGGGAGGGGATGAGCAGTTCTTC; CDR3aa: CASSSILAGGDEQFF
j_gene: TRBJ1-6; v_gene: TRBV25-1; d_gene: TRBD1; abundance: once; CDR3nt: TGTGCCAGCTCTCACGGACAGGGGACACCCCTCCACTTT; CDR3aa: CASSHGQGTPLHF
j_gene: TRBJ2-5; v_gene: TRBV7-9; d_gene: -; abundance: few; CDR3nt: TGTGCCAGCAGCGGCCAAAGGGCAGGGTTCAAGACCCAGTACTTC; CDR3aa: CASSGQRAGFKTQYF
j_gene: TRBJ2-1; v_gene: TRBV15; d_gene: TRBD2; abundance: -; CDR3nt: TGTGCCACCAGCAGGCCGGGACTAGCGGGGACCAATGAGCAGTTCTTC; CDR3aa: CATSRPGLAGTNEQFF
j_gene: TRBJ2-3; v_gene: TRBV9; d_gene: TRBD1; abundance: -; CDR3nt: TGTGCCAGCAGCGCCCGACAGGGAGGCACAGATACGCAGTATTTT; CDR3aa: CASSARQGGTDTQYF
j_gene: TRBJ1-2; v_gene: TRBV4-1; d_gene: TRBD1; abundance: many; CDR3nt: TGCGCCAGCAGCCAAGTTTTACGTCGACAGGGCCATGGCTACACCTTC; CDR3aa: CASSQVLRRQGHGYTF
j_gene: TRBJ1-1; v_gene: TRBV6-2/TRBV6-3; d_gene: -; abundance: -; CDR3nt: TGTGCCAGCGGCCCAGACACGTTGAACACTGAAGCTTTCTTT; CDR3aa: CASGPDTLNTEAFF
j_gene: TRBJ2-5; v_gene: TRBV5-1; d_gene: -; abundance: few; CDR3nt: TGCGCCAGCAGCTTAAAAGGGGGATTGAAGACCCAGTACTTC; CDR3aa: CASSLKGGLKTQYF
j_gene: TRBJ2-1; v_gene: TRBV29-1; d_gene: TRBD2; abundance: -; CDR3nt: TGCAGAGTTGATAGCGGGGGGGCCGACGAGCAGTTCTTC; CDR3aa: CRVDSGGADEQFF